This TCR beta chain was documented in a study of T cell repertoires in cytomegalovirus infection. About the research overall: Matching HLA type, along with CMV infection, was indicated by public TCR beta signatures.

From the reads, TCRdb called clonotypes with MiXCR, one entry per CDR3 protein. The repertoire includes under 200,000 distinct CDR3 sequences, 9.5% of them detected once, and approximately 4.6% sits in the top ten. Study-wide points: In two of eight donors, the top clonotype was HLA-C-restricted CMV-specific. CMV carriers having the relevant HLA were flagged by cumulative public TCR beta family frequency.

This clonotype was seen only a few times. The target antigen is unknown. The CDR3 is made up of 15 amino acids. The V gene's germline CDR1 is ENHRY and CDR2 SYGVKD. Between the trimmed V and J ends, which lost 3 bases and 9 bases, there was a span of 15 bases. Sequenced input: PBMCs. The sequence was obtained from a human donor in good health (CMV status not recorded). Some clones in this sample may be carry-over from other donors' samples. V and J are TRBV10-3 and TRBJ1-6; perhaps TRBD1 as D (6 bases). In DNA form, the CDR3 reads TGTGCCATCAGTGACGGGGGGCGCGGAGCTTCACCCCTCCACTTT. Amino acids: CAISDGGRGASPLHF.